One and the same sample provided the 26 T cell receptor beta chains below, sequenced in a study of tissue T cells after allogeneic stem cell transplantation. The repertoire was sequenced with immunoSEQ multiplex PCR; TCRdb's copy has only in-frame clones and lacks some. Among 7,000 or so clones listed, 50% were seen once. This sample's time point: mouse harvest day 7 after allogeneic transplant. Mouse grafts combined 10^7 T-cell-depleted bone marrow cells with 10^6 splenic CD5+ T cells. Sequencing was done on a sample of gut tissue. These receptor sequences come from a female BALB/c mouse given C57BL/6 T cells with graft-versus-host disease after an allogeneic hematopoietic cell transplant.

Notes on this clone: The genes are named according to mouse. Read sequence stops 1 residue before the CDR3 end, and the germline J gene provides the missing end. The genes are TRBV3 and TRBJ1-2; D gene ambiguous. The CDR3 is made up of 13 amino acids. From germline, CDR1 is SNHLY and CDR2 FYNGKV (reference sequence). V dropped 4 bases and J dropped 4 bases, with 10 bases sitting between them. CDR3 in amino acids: CASSSKVGSDYTF. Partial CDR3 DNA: TGTGCCAGCAGCTCCAAGGTTGGCTCCGACTACACC.

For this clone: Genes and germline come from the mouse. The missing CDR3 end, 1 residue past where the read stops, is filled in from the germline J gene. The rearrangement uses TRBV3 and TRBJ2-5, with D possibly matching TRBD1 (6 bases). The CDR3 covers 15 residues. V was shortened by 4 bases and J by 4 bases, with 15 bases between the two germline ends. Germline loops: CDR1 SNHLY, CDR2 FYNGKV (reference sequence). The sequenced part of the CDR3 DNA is TGTGCCAGCAGCTCCCCCAGGGGAAGGAAAGACACCCAGTAC. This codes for CASSSPRGRKDTQY. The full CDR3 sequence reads CASSSPRGRKDTQYF. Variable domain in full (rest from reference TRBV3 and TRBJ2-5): GPKVLQIPSHQIIDMGQMVTLNCDPVSNHLYFYWYKQILGQQMEFLVNFYNGKVMEKSKLFKDQFSVERPDGSYFTLKIQPTALEDSAVYFCASSSPRGRKDTQYFGPGTRLLVL.

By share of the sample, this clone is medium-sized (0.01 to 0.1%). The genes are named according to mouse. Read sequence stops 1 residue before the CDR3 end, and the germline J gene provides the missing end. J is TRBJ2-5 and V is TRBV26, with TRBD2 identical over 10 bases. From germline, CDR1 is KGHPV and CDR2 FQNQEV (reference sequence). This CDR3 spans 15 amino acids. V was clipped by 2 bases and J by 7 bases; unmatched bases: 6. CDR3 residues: CASSLRLGGPYTQYF. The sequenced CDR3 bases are TGTGCCAGCAGTCTGAGGCTGGGGGGGCCTTACACCCAGTAC.

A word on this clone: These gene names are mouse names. This CDR3 reads CASSSTLSNERLFF. The CDR3 DNA, read in part, is TGTGCCAGCAGTTCGACACTTTCCAACGAAAGATTATTT. The V gene is TRBV22, the J gene TRBJ1-4; TRBD1, the D gene given by the table, was not confirmed from the DNA. The sequenced fragment ends 1 residue before the CDR3 boundary, so the rest is inferred from the germline J gene. TRBV22 is designated a pseudogene. The CDR3 consists of 14 residues.

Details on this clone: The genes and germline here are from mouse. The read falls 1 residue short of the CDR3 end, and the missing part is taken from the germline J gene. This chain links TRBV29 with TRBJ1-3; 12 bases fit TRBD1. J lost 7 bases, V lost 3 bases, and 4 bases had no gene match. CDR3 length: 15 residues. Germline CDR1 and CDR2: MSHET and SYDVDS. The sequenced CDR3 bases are TGTGCTAGCAGTTTGGGGACAGGGGGCTGGAATACGCTCTAT. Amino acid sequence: CASSLGTGGWNTLY. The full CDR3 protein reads CASSLGTGGWNTLYF.

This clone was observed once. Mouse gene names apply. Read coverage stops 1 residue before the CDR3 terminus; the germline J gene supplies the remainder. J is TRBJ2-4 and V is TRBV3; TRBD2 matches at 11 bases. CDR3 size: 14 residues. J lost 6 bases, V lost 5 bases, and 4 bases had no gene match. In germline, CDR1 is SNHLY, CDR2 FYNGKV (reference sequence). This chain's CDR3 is CASSPRDWGNTLYF. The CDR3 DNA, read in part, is TGTGCCAGCAGCCCCCGGGACTGGGGGAACACCTTGTAC. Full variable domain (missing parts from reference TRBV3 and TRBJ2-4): GPKVLQIPSHQIIDMGQMVTLNCDPVSNHLYFYWYKQILGQQMEFLVNFYNGKVMEKSKLFKDQFSVERPDGSYFTLKIQPTALEDSAVYFCASSPRDWGNTLYFGAGTRLSVL.

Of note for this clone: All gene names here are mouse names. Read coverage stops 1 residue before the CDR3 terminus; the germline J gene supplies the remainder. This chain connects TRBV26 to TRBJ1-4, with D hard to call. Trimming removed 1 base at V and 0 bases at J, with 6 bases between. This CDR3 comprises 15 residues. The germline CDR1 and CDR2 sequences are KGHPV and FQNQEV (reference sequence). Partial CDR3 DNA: TGTGCCAGCAGTCTGTTAGGGTTTTCCAACGAAAGATTATTT. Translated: CASSLLGFSNERLF. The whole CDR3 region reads CASSLLGFSNERLFF.

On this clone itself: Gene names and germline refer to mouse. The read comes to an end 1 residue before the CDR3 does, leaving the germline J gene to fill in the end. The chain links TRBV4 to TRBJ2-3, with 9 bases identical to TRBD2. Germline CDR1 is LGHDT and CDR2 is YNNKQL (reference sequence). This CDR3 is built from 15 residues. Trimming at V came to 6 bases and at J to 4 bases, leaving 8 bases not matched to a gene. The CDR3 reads CASSLPTGGTETLYF. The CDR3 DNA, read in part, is TGTGCCAGCAGTCTGCCCACTGGGGGGACAGAAACGCTGTAT.

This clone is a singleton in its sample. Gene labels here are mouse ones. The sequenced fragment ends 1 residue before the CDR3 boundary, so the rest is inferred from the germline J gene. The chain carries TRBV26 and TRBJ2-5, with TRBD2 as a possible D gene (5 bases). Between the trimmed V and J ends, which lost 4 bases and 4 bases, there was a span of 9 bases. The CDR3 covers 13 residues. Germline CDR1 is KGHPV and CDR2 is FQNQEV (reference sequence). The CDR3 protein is CASSRLGEDTQYF. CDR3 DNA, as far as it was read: TGTGCCAGCAGTCGGCTGGGAGAAGACACCCAGTAC.

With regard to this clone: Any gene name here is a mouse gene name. The CDR3 loop reads CASSHNAETLYF. CDR3 bases read: TGTGCCAGCAGTCACAATGCAGAAACGCTGTAT. The genes are TRBV26 and TRBJ2-3; D not resolved. The read finishes 1 residue shy of the CDR3 end, and the germline J gene is used to complete it. Germline loops: CDR1 KGHPV, CDR2 FQNQEV (reference sequence). V lost 4 bases and J lost 2, with 4 bases in between. This CDR3 contains 12 residues. The full variable domain, rest sourced from reference TRBV26 and TRBJ2-3, is NSKVIQTPRYLVKGQGQKAKMRCIPEKGHPVVFWYQQNKNNEFKFLINFQNQEVLQQIDMTEKRFSAECPSNSPCSLEIQSSEAGDSALYLCASSHNAETLYFGSGTRLTVL.

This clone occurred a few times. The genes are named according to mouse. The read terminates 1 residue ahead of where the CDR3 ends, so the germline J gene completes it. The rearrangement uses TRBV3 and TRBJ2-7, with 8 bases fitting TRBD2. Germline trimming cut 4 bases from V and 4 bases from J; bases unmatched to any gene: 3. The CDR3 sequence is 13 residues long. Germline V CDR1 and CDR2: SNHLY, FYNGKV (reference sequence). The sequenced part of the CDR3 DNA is TGTGCCAGCAGCTCCCTGGGGGGTTATGAACAGTAC. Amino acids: CASSSLGGYEQY. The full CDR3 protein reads CASSSLGGYEQYF.

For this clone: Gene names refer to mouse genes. The CDR3 loop is CASSLEGRGNTLYF. The CDR3 bases that were read are TGTGCCAGCAGCTTAGAGGGGCGGGGAAATACGCTCTAT. This chain uses TRBV3 with TRBJ1-3; the D gene is possibly TRBD1 (5 bases). Read coverage stops 1 residue before the CDR3 terminus; the germline J gene supplies the remainder. This CDR3 is built from 14 residues. Germline V lookup: CDR1 SNHLY, CDR2 FYNGKV (reference sequence). V lost 1 base, J lost 4 bases, and 8 bases lay in between. The variable domain in full, with the rest retrieved from reference TRBV3 and TRBJ1-3, is GPKVLQIPSHQIIDMGQMVTLNCDPVSNHLYFYWYKQILGQQMEFLVNFYNGKVMEKSKLFKDQFSVERPDGSYFTLKIQPTALEDSAVYFCASSLEGRGNTLYFGEGSRLIVV.

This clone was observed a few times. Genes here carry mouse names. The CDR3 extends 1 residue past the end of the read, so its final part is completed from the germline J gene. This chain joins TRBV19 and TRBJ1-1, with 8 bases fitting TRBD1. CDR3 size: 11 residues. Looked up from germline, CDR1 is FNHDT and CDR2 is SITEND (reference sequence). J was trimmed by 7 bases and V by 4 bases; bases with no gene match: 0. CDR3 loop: CASSDRGEVFF. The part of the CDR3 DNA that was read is TGTGCCAGCAGTGACAGGGGAGAAGTCTTC. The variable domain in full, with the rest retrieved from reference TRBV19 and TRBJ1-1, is GGIITQTPKFLIGQEGQKLTLKCQQNFNHDTMYWYRQDSGKGLRLIYYSITENDLQKGDLSEGYDASREKKSSFSLTVTSAQKNEMAVFLCASSDRGEVFFGKGTRLTVV.

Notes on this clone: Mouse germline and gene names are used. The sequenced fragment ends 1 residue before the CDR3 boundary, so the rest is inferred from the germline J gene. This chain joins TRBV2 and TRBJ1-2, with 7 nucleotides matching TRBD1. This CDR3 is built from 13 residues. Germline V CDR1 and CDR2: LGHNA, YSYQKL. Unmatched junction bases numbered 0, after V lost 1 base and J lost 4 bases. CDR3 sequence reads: CASSQGQGSDYTF. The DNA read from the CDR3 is TGTGCCAGCAGCCAAGGACAGGGCTCCGACTACACC.

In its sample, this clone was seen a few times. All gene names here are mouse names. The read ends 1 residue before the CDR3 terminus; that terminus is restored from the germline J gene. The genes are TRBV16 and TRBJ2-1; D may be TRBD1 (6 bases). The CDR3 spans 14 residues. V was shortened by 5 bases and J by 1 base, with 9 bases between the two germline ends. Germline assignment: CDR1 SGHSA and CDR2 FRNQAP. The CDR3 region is CASSLGQNYAEQFF. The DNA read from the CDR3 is TGTGCAAGCAGCCTGGGACAAAACTATGCTGAGCAGTTC.

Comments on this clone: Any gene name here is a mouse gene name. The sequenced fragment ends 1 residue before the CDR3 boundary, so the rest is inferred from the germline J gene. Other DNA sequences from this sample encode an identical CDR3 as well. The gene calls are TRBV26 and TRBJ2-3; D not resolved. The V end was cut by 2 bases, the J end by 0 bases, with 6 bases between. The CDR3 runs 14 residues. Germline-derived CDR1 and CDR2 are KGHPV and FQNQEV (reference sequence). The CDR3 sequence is CASSLQTSAETLYF. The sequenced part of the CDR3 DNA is TGTGCCAGCAGTCTGCAGACTAGTGCAGAAACGCTGTAT.

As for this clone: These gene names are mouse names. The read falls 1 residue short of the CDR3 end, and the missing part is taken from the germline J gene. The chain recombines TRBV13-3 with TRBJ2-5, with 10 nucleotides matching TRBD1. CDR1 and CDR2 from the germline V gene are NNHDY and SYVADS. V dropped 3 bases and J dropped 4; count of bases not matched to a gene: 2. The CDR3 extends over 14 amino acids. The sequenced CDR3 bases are TGTGCCAGCAGTGCGGGACAGGGGAAAGACACCCAGTAC. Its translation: CASSAGQGKDTQY. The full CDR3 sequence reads CASSAGQGKDTQYF.

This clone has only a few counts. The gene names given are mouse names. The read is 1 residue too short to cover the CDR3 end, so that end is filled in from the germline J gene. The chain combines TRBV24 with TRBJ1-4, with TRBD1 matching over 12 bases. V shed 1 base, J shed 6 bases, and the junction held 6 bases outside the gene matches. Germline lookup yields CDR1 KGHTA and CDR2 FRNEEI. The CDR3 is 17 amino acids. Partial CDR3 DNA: TGTGCCAGCAGTCTGTCGGGACAGGGGGCGCGAGACGAAAGATTATTT. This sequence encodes CASSLSGQGARDERLF. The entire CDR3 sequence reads CASSLSGQGARDERLFF.

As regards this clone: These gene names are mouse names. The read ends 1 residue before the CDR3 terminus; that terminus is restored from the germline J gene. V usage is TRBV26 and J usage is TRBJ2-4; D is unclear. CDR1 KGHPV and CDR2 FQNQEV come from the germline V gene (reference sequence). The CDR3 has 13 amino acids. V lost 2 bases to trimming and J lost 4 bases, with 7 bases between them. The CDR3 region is CASSLRQKNTLYF. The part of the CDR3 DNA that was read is TGTGCCAGCAGTCTGAGGCAGAAAAACACCTTGTAC.

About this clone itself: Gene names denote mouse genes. CDR3 residues: CASSLNRAYEQYF. The sequenced part of the CDR3 DNA is TGTGCCAGCAGTCTCAACAGGGCATATGAACAGTAC. The genes are TRBV26 and TRBJ2-7; possible D gene TRBD1, 6 bases. The read stops 1 residue short of the end of the CDR3; the missing end is completed from the germline J gene. The CDR3 covers 13 residues. Germline loops: CDR1 KGHPV, CDR2 FQNQEV (reference sequence). Trimming took 3 bases from V and 4 from J, leaving 10 bases between them.

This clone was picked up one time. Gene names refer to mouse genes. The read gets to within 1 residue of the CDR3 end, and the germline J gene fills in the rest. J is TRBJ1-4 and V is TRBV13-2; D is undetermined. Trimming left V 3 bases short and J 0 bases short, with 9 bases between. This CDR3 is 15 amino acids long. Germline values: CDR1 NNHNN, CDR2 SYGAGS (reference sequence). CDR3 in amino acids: CASGGTGISNERLFF. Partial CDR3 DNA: TGTGCCAGCGGTGGAACGGGAATTTCCAACGAAAGATTATTT.

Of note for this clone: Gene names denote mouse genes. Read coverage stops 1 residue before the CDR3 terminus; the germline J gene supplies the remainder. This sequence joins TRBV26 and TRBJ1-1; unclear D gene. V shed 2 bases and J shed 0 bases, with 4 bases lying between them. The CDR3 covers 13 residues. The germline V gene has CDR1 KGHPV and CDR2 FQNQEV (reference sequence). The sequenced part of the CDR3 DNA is TGTGCCAGCAGTCTGGGGACAAACACAGAAGTCTTC. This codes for CASSLGTNTEVF. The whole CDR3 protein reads CASSLGTNTEVFF.

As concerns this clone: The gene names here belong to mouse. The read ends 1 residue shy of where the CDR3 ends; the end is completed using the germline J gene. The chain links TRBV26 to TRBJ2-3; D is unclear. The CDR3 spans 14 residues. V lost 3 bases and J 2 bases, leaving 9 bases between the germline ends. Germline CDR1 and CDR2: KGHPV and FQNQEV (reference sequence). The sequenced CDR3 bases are TGTGCCAGCAGTCTCGCAAGGGATGCAGAAACGCTGTAT. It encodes CASSLARDAETLY. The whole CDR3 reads CASSLARDAETLYF.

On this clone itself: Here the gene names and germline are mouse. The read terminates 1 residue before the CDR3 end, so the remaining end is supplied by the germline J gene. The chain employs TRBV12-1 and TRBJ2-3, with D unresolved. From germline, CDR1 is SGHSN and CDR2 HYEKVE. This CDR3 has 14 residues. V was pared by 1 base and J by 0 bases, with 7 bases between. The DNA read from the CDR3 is TGTGCCAGCTCTCTACAGAATAGTGCAGAAACGCTGTAT. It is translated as CASSLQNSAETLY. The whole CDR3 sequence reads CASSLQNSAETLYF.

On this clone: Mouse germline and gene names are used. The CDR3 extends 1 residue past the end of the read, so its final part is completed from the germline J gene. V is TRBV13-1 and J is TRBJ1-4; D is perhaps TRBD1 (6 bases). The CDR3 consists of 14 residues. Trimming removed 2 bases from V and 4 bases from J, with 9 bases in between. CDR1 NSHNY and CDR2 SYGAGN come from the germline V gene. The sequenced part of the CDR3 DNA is TGTGCCAGCAGTGACCGGGACAACAACGAAAGATTATTT. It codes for CASSDRDNNERLF. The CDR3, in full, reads CASSDRDNNERLFF.

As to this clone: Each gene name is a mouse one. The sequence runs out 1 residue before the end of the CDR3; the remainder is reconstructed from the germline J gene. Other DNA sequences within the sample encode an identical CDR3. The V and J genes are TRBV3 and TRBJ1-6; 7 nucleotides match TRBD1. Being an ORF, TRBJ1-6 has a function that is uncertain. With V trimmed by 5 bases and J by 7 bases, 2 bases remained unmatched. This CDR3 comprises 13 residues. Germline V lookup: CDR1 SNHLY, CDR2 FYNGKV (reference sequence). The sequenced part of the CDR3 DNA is TGTGCCAGCAGCGCACAGGGGAATTCGCCCCTCTAC. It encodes CASSAQGNSPLY. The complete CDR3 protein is CASSAQGNSPLYF.